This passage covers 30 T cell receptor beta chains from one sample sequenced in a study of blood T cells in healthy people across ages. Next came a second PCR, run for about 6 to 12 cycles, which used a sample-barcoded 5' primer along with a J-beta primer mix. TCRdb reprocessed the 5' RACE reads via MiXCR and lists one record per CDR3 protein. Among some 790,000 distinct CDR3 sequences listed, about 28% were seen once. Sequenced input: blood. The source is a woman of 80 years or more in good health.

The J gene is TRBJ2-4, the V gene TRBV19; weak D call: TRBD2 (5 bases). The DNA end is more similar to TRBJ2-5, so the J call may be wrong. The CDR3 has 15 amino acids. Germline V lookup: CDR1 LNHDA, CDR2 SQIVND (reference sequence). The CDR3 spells CASRNPGKVGETQYF. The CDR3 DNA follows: TGTGCCAGTAGGAACCCGGGGAAGGTGGGAGAGACCCAGTACTTC.

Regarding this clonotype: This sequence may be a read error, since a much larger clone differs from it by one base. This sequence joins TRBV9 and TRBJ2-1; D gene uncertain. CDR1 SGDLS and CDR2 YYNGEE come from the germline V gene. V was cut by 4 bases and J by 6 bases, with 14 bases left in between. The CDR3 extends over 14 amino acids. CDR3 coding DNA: TGTGCCAGCAGCCCCCAAACCCAGTCCAATGAGCAGTTCTTC. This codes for CASSPQTQSNEQFF.

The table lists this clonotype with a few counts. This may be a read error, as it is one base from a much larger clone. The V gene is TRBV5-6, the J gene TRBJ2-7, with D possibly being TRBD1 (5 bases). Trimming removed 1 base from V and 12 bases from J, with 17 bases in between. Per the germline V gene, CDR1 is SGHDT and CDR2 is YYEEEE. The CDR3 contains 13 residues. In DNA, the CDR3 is TGTGCCAGCAGCTTGAAGGGGCTGGAGACCCGGTACTTC. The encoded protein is CASSLKGLETRYF.

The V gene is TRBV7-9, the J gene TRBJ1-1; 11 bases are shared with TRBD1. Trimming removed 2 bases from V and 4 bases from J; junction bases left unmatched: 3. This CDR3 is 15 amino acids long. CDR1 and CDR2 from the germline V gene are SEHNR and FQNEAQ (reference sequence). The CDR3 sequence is CASSLWTGGTTEAFF. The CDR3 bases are TGTGCCAGCAGCTTATGGACAGGGGGCACCACTGAAGCTTTCTTT.

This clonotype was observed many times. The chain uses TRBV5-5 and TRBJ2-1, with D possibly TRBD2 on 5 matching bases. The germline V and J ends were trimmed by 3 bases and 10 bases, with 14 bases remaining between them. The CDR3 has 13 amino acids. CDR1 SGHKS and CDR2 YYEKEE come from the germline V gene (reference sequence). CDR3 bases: TGTGCCAGCAGCTGGGCCGGGGATGGGGAGCAGTTCTTC. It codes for CASSWAGDGEQFF.

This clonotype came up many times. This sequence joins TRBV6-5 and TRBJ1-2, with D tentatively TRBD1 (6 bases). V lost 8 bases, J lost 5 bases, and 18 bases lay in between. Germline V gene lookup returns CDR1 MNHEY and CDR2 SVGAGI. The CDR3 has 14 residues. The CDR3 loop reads CASCPQGNLYGYTF. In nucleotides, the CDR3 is TGTGCCAGCTGCCCACAGGGTAATTTGTATGGCTACACCTTC.

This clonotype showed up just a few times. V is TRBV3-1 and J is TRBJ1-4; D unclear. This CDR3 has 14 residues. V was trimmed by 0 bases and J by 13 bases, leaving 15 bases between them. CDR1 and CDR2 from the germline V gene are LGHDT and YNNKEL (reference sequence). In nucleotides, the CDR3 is TGTGCCAGCAGCCAAGAAGATATGGCCGGCGGACTGTTTTTT. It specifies CASSQEDMAGGLFF. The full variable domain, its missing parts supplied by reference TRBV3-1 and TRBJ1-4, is DTAVSQTPKYLVTQMGNDKSIKCEQNLGHDTMYWYKQDSKKFLKIMFSYNNKELIINETVPNRFSPKSPDKAHLNLHINSLELGDSAVYFCASSQEDMAGGLFFGSGTQLSVL.

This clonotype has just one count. The CDR3 here is CASSQGSGGSYNEQFF. DNA of the CDR3: TGCGCCAGCAGCCAAGGGAGCGGGGGCTCCTACAATGAGCAGTTCTTC. This chain links TRBV4-1 with TRBJ2-1, with 8 bases identical to TRBD2. After removal of 1 base from V and 0 bases from J, the junction contained 2 bases not matched to a gene. The CDR3 sequence is 16 residues long. Germline CDR1 is MGHRA and CDR2 is YSYEKL.

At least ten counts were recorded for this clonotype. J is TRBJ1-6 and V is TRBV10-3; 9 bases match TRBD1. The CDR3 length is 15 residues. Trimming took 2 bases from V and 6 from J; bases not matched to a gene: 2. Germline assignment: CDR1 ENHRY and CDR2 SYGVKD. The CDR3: CAISEAGQGNSPLHF. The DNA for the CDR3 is TGTGCCATCAGTGAGGCGGGACAGGGTAATTCACCCCTCCACTTT.

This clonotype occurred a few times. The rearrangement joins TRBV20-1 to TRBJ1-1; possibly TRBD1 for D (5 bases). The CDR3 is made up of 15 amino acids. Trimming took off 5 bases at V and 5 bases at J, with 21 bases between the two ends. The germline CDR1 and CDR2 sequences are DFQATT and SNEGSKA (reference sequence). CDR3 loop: CSAFDSGTAGTEAFF. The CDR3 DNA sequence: TGCAGTGCTTTCGACTCCGGGACGGCAGGTACTGAAGCTTTCTTT.

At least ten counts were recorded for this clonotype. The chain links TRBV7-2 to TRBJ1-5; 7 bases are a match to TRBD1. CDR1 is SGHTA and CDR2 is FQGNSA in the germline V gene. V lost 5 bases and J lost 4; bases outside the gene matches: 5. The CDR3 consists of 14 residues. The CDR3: CASSPDRVNQPQHF. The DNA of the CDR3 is TGTGCCAGCAGCCCAGACAGGGTAAATCAGCCCCAGCATTTT.

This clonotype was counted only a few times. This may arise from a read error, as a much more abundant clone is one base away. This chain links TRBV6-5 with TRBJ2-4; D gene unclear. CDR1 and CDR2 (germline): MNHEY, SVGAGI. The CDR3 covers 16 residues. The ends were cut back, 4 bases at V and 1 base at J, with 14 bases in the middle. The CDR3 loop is CASSCSILGAKNIQYF. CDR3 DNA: TGTGCCAGCAGTTGCTCGATACTGGGGGCCAAAAACATTCAGTACTTC.

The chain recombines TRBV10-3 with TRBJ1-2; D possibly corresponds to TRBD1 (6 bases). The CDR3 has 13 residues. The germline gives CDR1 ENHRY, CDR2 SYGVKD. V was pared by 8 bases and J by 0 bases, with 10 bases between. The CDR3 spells CAIQDSPNYGYTF. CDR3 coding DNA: TGTGCCATCCAGGACAGTCCTAACTATGGCTACACCTTC.

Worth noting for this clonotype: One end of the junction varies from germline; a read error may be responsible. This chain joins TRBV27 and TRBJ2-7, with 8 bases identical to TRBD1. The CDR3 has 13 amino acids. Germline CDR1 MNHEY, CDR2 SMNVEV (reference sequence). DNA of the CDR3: TGTGCCAGCAGGCCGGGGACAGGATACGGGCAGTACTTC. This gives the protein CASRPGTGYGQYF.

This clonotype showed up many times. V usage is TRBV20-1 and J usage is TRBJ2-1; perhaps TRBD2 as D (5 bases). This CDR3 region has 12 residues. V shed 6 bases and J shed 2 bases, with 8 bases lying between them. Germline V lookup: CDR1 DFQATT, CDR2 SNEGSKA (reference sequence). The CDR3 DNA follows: TGCAGTGCAACCGGGGCCTACAATGAGCAGTTCTTC. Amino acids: CSATGAYNEQFF.

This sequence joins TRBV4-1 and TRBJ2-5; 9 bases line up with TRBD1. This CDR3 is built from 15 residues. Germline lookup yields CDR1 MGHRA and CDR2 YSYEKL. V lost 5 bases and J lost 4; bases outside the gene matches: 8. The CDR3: CASSKGDRDGETQYF. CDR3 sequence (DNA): TGCGCCAGCAGCAAAGGGGACAGGGATGGAGAGACCCAGTACTTC.

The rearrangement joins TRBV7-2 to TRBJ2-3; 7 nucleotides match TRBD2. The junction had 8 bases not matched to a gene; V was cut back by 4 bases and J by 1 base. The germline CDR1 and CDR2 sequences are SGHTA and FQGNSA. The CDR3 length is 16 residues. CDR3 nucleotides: TGTGCCAGCAGCTATGGCGGGACTACCCGCACAGATACGCAGTATTTT. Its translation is CASSYGGTTRTDTQYF.

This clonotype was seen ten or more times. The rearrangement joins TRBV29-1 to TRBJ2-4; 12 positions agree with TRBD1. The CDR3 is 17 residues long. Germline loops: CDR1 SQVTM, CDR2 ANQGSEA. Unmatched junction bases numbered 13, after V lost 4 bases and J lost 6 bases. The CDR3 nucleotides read TGCAGCGTTGGGGGACAGGGGGCCAATCAACAAAGAAACATTCAGTACTTC. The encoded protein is CSVGGQGANQQRNIQYF.

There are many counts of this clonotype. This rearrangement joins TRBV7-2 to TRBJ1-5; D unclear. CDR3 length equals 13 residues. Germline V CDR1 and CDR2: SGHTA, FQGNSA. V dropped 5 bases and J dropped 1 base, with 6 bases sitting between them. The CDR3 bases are TGTGCCAGCAGCCGTGAGAGCAATCAGCCCCAGCATTTT. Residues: CASSRESNQPQHF. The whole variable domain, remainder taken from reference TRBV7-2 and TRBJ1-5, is GAGVSQSPSNKVTEKGKDVELRCDPISGHTALYWYRQSLGQGLEFLIYFQGNSAPDKSGLPSDRFSAERTGGSVSTLTIQRTQQEDSAVYLCASSRESNQPQHFGDGTRLSIL.

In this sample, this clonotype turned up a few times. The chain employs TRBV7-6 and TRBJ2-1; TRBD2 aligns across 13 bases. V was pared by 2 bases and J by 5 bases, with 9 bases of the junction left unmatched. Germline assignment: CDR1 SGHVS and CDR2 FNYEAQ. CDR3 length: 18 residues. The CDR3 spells CASSLSTSGGARNNEQFF. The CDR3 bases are TGTGCCAGCAGCTTAAGTACTAGCGGGGGGGCTCGGAACAATGAGCAGTTCTTC.

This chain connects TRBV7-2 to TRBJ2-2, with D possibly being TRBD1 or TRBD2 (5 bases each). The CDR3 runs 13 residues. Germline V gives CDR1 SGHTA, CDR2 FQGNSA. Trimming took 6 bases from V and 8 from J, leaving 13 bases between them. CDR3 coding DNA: TGTGCCAGCAGTCCAGGGAGCCCGGGGGAGCTGTTTTTT. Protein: CASSPGSPGELFF.

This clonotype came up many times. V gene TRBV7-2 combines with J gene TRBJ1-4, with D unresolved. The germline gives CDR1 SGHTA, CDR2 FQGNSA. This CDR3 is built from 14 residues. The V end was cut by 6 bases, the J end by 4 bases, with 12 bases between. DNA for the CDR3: TGTGCCAGCAGTTCAGAGAGACTTAATGAAAAACTGTTTTTT. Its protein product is CASSSERLNEKLFF.

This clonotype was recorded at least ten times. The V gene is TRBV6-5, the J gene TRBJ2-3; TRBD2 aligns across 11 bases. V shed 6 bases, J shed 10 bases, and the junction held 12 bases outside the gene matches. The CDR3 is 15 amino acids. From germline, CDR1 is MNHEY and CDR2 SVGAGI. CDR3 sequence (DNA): TGTGCCAGCAGGCTAGCGGGGGGCCAGGGCGGGGCGCAGTATTTT. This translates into CASRLAGGQGGAQYF.

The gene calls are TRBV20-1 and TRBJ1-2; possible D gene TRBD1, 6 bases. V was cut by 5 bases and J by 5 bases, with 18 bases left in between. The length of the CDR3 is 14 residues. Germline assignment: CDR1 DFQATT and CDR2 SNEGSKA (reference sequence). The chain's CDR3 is CSAGGGEPKYGYTF. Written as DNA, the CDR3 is TGCAGTGCTGGAGGGGGGGAACCCAAATATGGCTACACCTTC.

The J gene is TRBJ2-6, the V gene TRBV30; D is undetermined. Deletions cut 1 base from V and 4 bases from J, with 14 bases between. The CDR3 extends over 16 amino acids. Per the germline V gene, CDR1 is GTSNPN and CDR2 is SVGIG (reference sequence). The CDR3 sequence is CAWSARGVAGANVLTF. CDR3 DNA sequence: TGTGCCTGGAGTGCTCGTGGGGTGGCCGGGGCCAACGTCCTGACTTTC.

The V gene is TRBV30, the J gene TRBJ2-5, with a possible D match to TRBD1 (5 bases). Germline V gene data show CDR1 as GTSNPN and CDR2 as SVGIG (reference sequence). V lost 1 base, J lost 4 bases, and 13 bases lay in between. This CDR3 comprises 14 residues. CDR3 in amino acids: CAWSGYSRAETQYF. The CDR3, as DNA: TGTGCCTGGAGTGGGTATAGCAGGGCAGAGACCCAGTACTTC.

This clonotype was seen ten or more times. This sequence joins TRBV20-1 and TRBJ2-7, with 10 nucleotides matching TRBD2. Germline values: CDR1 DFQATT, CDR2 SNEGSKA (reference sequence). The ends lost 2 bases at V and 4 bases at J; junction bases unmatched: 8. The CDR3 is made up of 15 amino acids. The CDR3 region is CSARLSSGGGYEQYF. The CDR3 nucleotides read TGCAGTGCTAGATTATCTAGCGGGGGCGGTTACGAGCAGTACTTC.

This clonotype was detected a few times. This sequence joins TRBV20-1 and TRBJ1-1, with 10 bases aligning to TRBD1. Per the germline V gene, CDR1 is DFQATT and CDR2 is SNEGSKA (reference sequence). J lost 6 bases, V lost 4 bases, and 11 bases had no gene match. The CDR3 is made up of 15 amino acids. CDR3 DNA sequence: TGCAGTGCTACCCGACAGGGGGCGGGAAGGGCTGAAGCTTTCTTT. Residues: CSATRQGAGRAEAFF.

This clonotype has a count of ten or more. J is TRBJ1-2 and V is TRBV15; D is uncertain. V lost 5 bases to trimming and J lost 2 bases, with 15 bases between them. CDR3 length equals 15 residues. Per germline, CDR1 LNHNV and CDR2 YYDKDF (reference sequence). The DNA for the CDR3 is TGTGCCACCAGCGGAGGCGGGCAGGTCAACTATGGCTACACCTTC. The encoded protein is CATSGGGQVNYGYTF.

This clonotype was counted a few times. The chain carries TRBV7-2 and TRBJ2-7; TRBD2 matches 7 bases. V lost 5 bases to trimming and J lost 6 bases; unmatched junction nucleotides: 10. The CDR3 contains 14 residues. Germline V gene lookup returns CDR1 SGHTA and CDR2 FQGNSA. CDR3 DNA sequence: TGTGCCAGCAGCCCGCGACTAGCTCTCGCCGAGCAGTACTTC. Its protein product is CASSPRLALAEQYF. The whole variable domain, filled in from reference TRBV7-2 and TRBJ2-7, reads GAGVSQSPSNKVTEKGKDVELRCDPISGHTALYWYRQSLGQGLEFLIYFQGNSAPDKSGLPSDRFSAERTGGSVSTLTIQRTQQEDSAVYLCASSPRLALAEQYFGPGTRLTVT.